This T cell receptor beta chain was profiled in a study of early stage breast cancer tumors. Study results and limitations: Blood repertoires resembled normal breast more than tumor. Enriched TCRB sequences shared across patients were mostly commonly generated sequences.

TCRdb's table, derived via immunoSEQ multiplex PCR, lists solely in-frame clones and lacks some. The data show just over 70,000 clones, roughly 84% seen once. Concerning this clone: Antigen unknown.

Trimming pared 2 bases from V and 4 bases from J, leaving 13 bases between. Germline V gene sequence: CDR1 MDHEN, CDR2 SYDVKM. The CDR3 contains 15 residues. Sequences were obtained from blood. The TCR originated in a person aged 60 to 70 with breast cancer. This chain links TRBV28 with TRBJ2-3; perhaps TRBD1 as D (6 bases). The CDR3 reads CASSLRTGFADTQYF. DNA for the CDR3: TGTGCCAGCAGTTTACGTACAGGGTTTGCAGATACGCAGTATTTT. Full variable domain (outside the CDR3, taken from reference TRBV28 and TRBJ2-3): DVKVTQSSRYLVKRTGEKVFLECVQDMDHENMFWYRQDPGLGLRLIYFSYDVKMKEKGDIPEGYSVSREKKERFSLILESASTNQTSMYLCASSLRTGFADTQYFGPGTRLTVL.